The sequence of this TCR beta chain was determined in a study of T cell responses to AZD1222 COVID-19 vaccine. Sequenced by immunoSEQ multiplex PCR; TCRdb stores in-frame clones only, minus some. The table shows some 120,000 clones, with around 89% occurring only once. This CDR3 region has 15 residues. Germline CDR1 SGHRS, CDR2 YFSETQ. V was cut by 2 bases and J by 8 bases, with 16 bases left in between. This receptor was taken from an adult who received the AZD1222 COVID-19 vaccine. This sequence joins TRBV5-1 and TRBJ1-4; D is uncertain. The sequencing used peripheral blood, collected 28 days after the second AZD1222 dose. The CDR3 region is CASSLENGRQEKLFF. The CDR3 coding sequence is TGCGCCAGCAGCTTAGAAAATGGGCGTCAAGAAAAACTGTTTTTT.